This TCR beta chain was captured by sequencing in a study of blood T cells in healthy people across ages. Germline values: CDR1 SQVTM, CDR2 ANQGSEA. The CDR3 length is 12 residues. Together with a sample-barcoded 5' primer, a J-beta primer mix was included in a second PCR lasting roughly 6 to 12 cycles. TCRdb re-derived calls from the 5' RACE reads in MiXCR, one entry per CDR3 protein. Counted here are fewer than 1,000,000 distinct CDR3 sequences, about 42% occurring once; the ten biggest clones make up approximately 20%. The sequencing sample was made of blood. This chain uses TRBV29-1 with TRBJ2-4; TRBD1 agrees at 10 bases. The J call is uncertain, as TRBJ2-7 better fits the DNA end. The TCR originated in a man in his 60s in good health. CDR3 bases: TGCAGCGCTGCGGGACAGGGGAACGAGCAGTACTTC. Its translation is CSAAGQGNEQYF.